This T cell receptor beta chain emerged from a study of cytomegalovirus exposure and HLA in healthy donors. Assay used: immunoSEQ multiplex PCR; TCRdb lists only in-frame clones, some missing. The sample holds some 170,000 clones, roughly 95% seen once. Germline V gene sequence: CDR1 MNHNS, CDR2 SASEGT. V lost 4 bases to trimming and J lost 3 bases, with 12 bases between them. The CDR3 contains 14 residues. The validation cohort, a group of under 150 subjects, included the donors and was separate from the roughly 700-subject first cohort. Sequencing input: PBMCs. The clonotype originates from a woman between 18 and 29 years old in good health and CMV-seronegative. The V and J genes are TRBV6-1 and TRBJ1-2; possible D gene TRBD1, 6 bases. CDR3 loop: CASSVNAGDYGYTF. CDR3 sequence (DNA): TGTGCCAGCAGTGTCAATGCAGGGGACTATGGCTACACCTTC.